The T cell receptor (beta chain) under discussion was sequenced for a study of T-cell memory formation after mild COVID-19. Study-level points and caveats: CD4+ contracting clones lay mainly in CM and EM, CD8+ ones in EMRA. Second-wave clones with a day 37 peak had unconfirmed SARS-CoV-2 specificity.

After 5'RACE with constant-segment primers, TCR alpha and TCR beta cDNA libraries carrying sample barcodes and UMIs were obtained. A single record per CDR3 protein comes from TCRdb applying MiXCR to the 5' RACE reads. The table shows 470,000 or so distinct CDR3 sequences, with around 27% occurring only once. From germline, CDR1 is SEHNR and CDR2 FQNEAQ (reference sequence). The V gene lost 3 bases and the J gene lost 6 bases, with 14 bases spanning the gap. The CDR3 contains 15 residues. A remark on this clonotype: Its antigen is not known.

Material for sequencing was PBMCs or a T cell subset sorted from them (not recorded which). The TCR comes from an adult woman who had mild COVID-19 (a few samples of this study predate the infection). Cell type and time point are not known. The chain uses TRBV7-9 and TRBJ2-2; D is possibly TRBD1 (6 bases). DNA for the CDR3: TGTGCCAGCAGCTTTGAGGCAGGGGCACCCGGGGAGCTGTTTTTT. Amino acids: CASSFEAGAPGELFF.